Below, 15 T cell receptor beta chains from the same sample are listed, as sequenced in a study of T cells in Graves' hyperthyroidism and ophthalmopathy. The investigators amplified TCR beta CDR3 regions from RNA transcripts. Using the HTBI primer set, a first-round RT-PCR was run on the TCR CDR3. TCRdb ran MiXCR on the multiplex PCR reads and lists one entry per CDR3 protein. This sample has over 400,000 distinct CDR3 sequences, with about 15% found just once. The sample was blood. Receptors originate from a man aged 18-30 years with Graves' ophthalmopathy.

The chain combines TRBV24-1 with TRBJ2-3; the match to TRBD1 covers 10 bases. V lost 4 bases, J lost 3 bases, and 6 bases stayed unmatched. The CDR3 runs to 16 residues. Germline lookup yields CDR1 KGHDR and CDR2 SFDVKD. The CDR3 here is CATSDSGTGETDTQYF. DNA of the CDR3: TGTGCCACCAGTGACTCCGGGACAGGGGAAACAGATACGCAGTATTTT.

This clonotype was counted only a few times. CDR3 nucleotides: TGCAGCGTCGAGACTACTCCCTACGAGCAGTACTTC. This encodes CSVETTPYEQYF. The rearrangement joins TRBV29-1 to TRBJ2-7; weak D call: TRBD2 (5 bases). The V end was cut by 6 bases, the J end by 2 bases, with 11 bases between. Per the germline V gene, CDR1 is SQVTM and CDR2 is ANQGSEA. There are 12 residues in the CDR3.

This clonotype has more than one count but fewer than ten. The V gene is TRBV5-1, the J gene TRBJ1-3; D uncertain. This CDR3 is built from 16 residues. CDR1 and CDR2 (germline): SGHRS, YFSETQ. V was cut by 2 bases and J by 0 bases, with 12 bases left in between. CDR3 protein: CASSLDQAYSGNTIYF. The CDR3 region has the DNA TGCGCCAGCAGCTTAGATCAGGCGTACTCTGGAAACACCATATATTTT.

The rearrangement links TRBV7-9 to TRBJ2-4; TRBD2 might be the D (6 bases). The V and J ends lost 6 bases and 7 bases respectively, with 25 bases between them. The CDR3 loop spans 17 amino acids. Germline CDR1 reads SEHNR; CDR2 reads FQNEAQ (reference sequence). As DNA, the CDR3 is TGTGCCAGCAGTCGCTGGACTGGGGGGAGGTCAGAGAACATTCAGTACTTC. Its protein product is CASSRWTGGRSENIQYF.

This clonotype came up many times. This rearrangement joins TRBV5-1 to TRBJ2-7; possible D gene TRBD2, 6 bases. Trimming took off 4 bases at V and 1 base at J, with 15 bases between the two ends. Germline V CDR1 and CDR2: SGHRS, YFSETQ. This CDR3 is 15 amino acids long. CDR3 bases: TGCGCCAGCAGCCTCGTCCTAGCGAGTTCCTACGAGCAGTACTTC. Protein sequence: CASSLVLASSYEQYF. The complete variable domain, with remaining parts taken from reference TRBV5-1 and TRBJ2-7, reads KAGVTQTPRYLIKTRGQQVTLSCSPISGHRSVSWYQQTPGQGLQFLFEYFSETQRNKGNFPGRFSGRQFSNSRSEMNVSTLELGDSALYLCASSLVLASSYEQYFGPGTRLTVT.

This clonotype was detected many times. CDR3 sequence (DNA): TGTGCCAGCAGTTTCGGGGGCCCTGGGGCCAACGTCCTGACTTTC. Translated, it gives CASSFGGPGANVLTF. The chain recombines TRBV12-3 or TRBV12-4 with TRBJ2-6, with D possibly being TRBD1 or TRBD2 (6 bases each). V shed 3 bases and J shed 2 bases, with 8 bases lying between them. There are 15 residues in the CDR3.

This clonotype has only a few counts. This may stem from a read error, because a much larger clone lies one nucleotide away. This chain joins TRBV13 and TRBJ1-1; 8 bases align to TRBD1. V was pared by 4 bases and J by 0 bases, with 7 bases of the junction left unmatched. This CDR3 spans 16 amino acids. Germline V gene lookup returns CDR1 PRHDT and CDR2 FYEKMQ (reference sequence). CDR3 sequence: CASSSDRETMNTEAFF. For the CDR3, the DNA is TGTGCCAGCAGCTCGGACAGGGAAACAATGAACACTGAAGCTTTCTTT.

The chain employs TRBV6-1 and TRBJ2-3, with 9 bases matching TRBD2. This CDR3 region has 15 residues. Germline loops: CDR1 MNHNS, CDR2 SASEGT. Unmatched junction bases numbered 11, after V lost 5 bases and J lost 8 bases. CDR3 sequence (DNA): TGTGCCAGCAGTACCCTAGCGGGGTGGGGGGTTACGCAGTATTTT. The encoded protein is CASSTLAGWGVTQYF.

This clonotype has ten or more counts. J is TRBJ1-5 and V is TRBV6-1; no reliable D call. CDR1 is MNHNS, CDR2 SASEGT, per germline. V lost 1 base and J lost 7, with 17 bases in between. The CDR3 spans 16 residues. The CDR3 is CASSEVPLGDWQPQHF. The CDR3 coding sequence is TGTGCCAGCAGTGAAGTGCCCCTCGGCGACTGGCAGCCCCAGCATTTT.

This clonotype has a handful of counts. The V gene is TRBV24-1, the J gene TRBJ2-2; weak D call: TRBD2 (6 bases). Trimming took off 6 bases at V and 3 bases at J, with 16 bases between the two ends. The CDR3 totals 16 residues. The germline V gene encodes CDR1 KGHDR and CDR2 SFDVKD. CDR3 DNA sequence: TGTGCCACCAGTCTTTCCCGGGGGACGGACACCGGGGAGCTGTTTTTT. It translates to CATSLSRGTDTGELFF.

This chain links TRBV3-1 with TRBJ2-3, with 9 bases lining up with TRBD2. The germline CDR1 and CDR2 sequences are LGHDT and YNNKEL (reference sequence). With 3 bases clipped from V and 2 bases from J, the junction kept 9 bases outside the gene matches. The CDR3 runs to 17 residues. CDR3 sequence (DNA): TGTGCCAGCAGCCATATGGGACTAGCAGGGGACACAGATACGCAGTATTTT. Translated, it gives CASSHMGLAGDTDTQYF.

This clonotype was detected many times. The chain couples TRBV27 to TRBJ1-2; possible D gene TRBD1, 6 bases. The V gene's germline CDR1 is MNHEY and CDR2 SMNVEV (reference sequence). The CDR3 covers 15 residues. V gave up 5 bases and J gave up 2 bases, with 15 bases separating them. For the CDR3, the DNA is TGTGCCAGCAGTCCCGGGACACCACACAACTATGGCTACACCTTC. Amino acid sequence: CASSPGTPHNYGYTF.

This clonotype counts as medium-sized. This chain uses TRBV7-2 with TRBJ2-7; TRBD2 is a possible D gene (5 bases). The CDR3 extends over 15 amino acids. V lost 4 bases and J 2 bases, leaving 15 bases between the germline ends. Germline V gene data show CDR1 as SGHTA and CDR2 as FQGNSA. CDR3 DNA: TGTGCCAGCAGCTCCTATAACGGGGAAGCCTACGAGCAGTACTTC. It yields the protein CASSSYNGEAYEQYF.

This clonotype showed up just a few times. J is TRBJ2-3 and V is TRBV10-1; D unclear. Per germline, CDR1 WNHNN and CDR2 SYGVQD (reference sequence). The CDR3 spans 13 residues. V dropped 0 bases and J dropped 4 bases, with 5 bases sitting between them. CDR3 loop: CASSESWADTQYF. In DNA, the CDR3 is TGCGCCAGCAGTGAGTCTTGGGCAGATACGCAGTATTTT.

Ten or more counts support this clonotype. The V and J genes are TRBV28 and TRBJ2-7; tentatively, D is TRBD1 (8 bases). Germline values: CDR1 MDHEN, CDR2 SYDVKM. V was clipped by 7 bases and J by 3 bases, with 16 bases between them. The CDR3 consists of 14 residues. CDR3 residues: CASMTGGQVYEQYF. The CDR3 DNA is TGTGCCAGCATGACGGGGGGACAGGTCTACGAGCAGTACTTC.